One T cell receptor beta chain is described in this entry. The data originate from a study of control samples from healthy donors and cancer patients. Germline V gives CDR1 SGHRS, CDR2 YFSETQ. V gave up 0 bases and J gave up 1 base, with 16 bases separating them. The CDR3 runs 17 residues. Assay: immunoSEQ multiplex PCR; the TCRdb copy retains only in-frame clones and omits some. The sample holds approximately 100,000 clones, 82% seen once. V gene TRBV5-1 combines with J gene TRBJ1-1, with D unresolved. This receptor was taken from a man aged 55 to 69 in good health. Material for sequencing was blood. Here the CDR3 reads CASSLAGRGLENTEAFF. The CDR3 region has the DNA TGCGCCAGCAGCTTGGCTGGGAGAGGGTTAGAGAACACTGAAGCTTTCTTT.